Sequencing of this TCR beta chain was carried out in a study of blood T cell repertoires in COVID-19. Study overall: Sites across the United States, Italy and Spain contributed samples from acute and convalescent COVID-19. PBMCs, B-cell-depleted T cells, or T cells were the source of the cDNA or gDNA that made up the material.

Germline values: CDR1 SGHAT, CDR2 FQNNGV. The CDR3 is made up of 13 amino acids. The V segment lost 9 bases and the J segment 10 bases; nucleotides outside the gene matches: 11. In the study's own analysis: Reference gene primer amplification in the assay estimated nucleated cell counts. The table came from immunoSEQ multiplex PCR; TCRdb's copy has only in-frame clones and leaves some out. That table supplies the V and J calls and clone size; D and trimming were determined from the DNA. Seen here are a few hundred thousand clones, around 89% observed once, and the top ten hold approximately 3.8%. The V call is TRBV11-2, the J call TRBJ1-1, with 10 bases that match TRBD1. The source is a man aged 60 to 75 who had recovered from COVID-19. Sequenced material: peripheral blood. The CDR3 protein is CASDRGRGKRAFF. The DNA of the CDR3 is TGTGCCAGTGACAGGGGGCGAGGCAAGAGAGCTTTCTTT.